Below, 26 T cell receptor beta chains from the same sample are listed, as sequenced in a study of blood T cell repertoires in COVID-19. The protocol was immunoSEQ multiplex PCR, while the TCRdb copy is restricted to in-frame clones and leaves out a portion. Among approximately 150,000 clones listed, approximately 80% were seen once. The specimen was PBMCs or T cells enriched from blood (not recorded which). The origin of the receptors is a man aged 40-49 years who had recovered from COVID-19.

This clone appeared a few times. The CDR3 nucleotides are TGTGCCACCAGTGATTTTCCGCGCAACTATGGCTACACCTTC. Amino acids: CATSDFPRNYGYTF. V usage is TRBV24-1 and J usage is TRBJ1-2; D is ambiguous. V was cut by 1 base and J by 2 bases, with 7 bases left in between. The CDR3 totals 14 residues. Looked up from germline, CDR1 is KGHDR and CDR2 is SFDVKD.

The chain recombines TRBV5-4 with TRBJ1-2, with D hard to call. The V end was cut by 4 bases, the J end by 11 bases, with 18 bases between. The germline V gene encodes CDR1 SGHNT and CDR2 YYREEE (reference sequence). CDR3 length: 13 residues. The CDR3 sequence is CASSPPTGLRYTF. The CDR3 DNA reads as TGTGCCAGCAGCCCCCCGACTGGACTGAGATACACCTTC.

The rearrangement joins TRBV4-1 to TRBJ1-2; D possibly corresponds to TRBD1 (5 bases). The CDR3 totals 14 residues. V lost 1 base and J lost 4, with 10 bases in between. The germline V gene has CDR1 MGHRA and CDR2 YSYEKL. CDR3 sequence reads: CASSQGQSIYGYTF. The CDR3 region has the DNA TGCGCCAGCAGCCAAGGACAGAGTATCTATGGCTACACCTTC.

The V call is TRBV5-1, the J call TRBJ2-3, with D maybe TRBD1 (5 bases). CDR1 SGHRS and CDR2 YFSETQ come from the germline V gene. The CDR3 runs to 16 residues. V shed 0 bases and J shed 2 bases, with 13 bases lying between them. Here the CDR3 reads CASSLAGLGPTDTQYF. CDR3 nucleotide sequence: TGCGCCAGCAGCTTGGCGGGTCTGGGGCCCACAGATACGCAGTATTTT. The full variable domain, with the rest looked up from reference TRBV5-1 and TRBJ2-3, is KAGVTQTPRYLIKTRGQQVTLSCSPISGHRSVSWYQQTPGQGLQFLFEYFSETQRNKGNFPGRFSGRQFSNSRSEMNVSTLELGDSALYLCASSLAGLGPTDTQYFGPGTRLTVL.

This chain joins TRBV18 and TRBJ2-7; 7 bases align to TRBD2. From germline, CDR1 is KGHSH and CDR2 LQKENI. V shed 6 bases and J 6 bases; nucleotides not matched to a gene: 11. The CDR3 covers 14 residues. The CDR3 protein is CASSPGGIPLEQYF. Written as DNA, the CDR3 is TGTGCCAGCTCTCCCGGGGGGATCCCCCTCGAGCAGTACTTC.

This clone was seen only once. The genes are TRBV2 and TRBJ1-1; 9 bases are a match to TRBD1. The length of the CDR3 is 12 residues. Per germline, CDR1 SNHLY and CDR2 FYNNEI. The junction had 6 bases not matched to a gene; V was cut back by 8 bases and J by 8 bases. CDR3 coding DNA: TGTGCCAGCCTATTGGACAGGGGAGAAGCTTTCTTT. This gives the protein CASLLDRGEAFF.

The rearrangement links TRBV3-1 (or the pseudogene TRBV3-2) to TRBJ2-7; D may be TRBD2 (5 bases). Germline V lookup: CDR1 LGHDT, CDR2 YNNKEL (reference sequence). The CDR3 length is 12 residues. Trimming took off 5 bases at V and 7 bases at J, with 12 bases between the two ends. The CDR3 loop is CASSGELSEQYF. The CDR3 DNA reads TGTGCCAGCAGCGGGGAGTTATCAGAGCAGTACTTC.

The J gene is TRBJ1-6, the V gene TRBV24-1; no clear D. CDR1 and CDR2 (germline): KGHDR, SFDVKD. The CDR3 has 13 amino acids. V lost 6 bases, J lost 7 bases, and 9 bases lay in between. As DNA, the CDR3 is TGTGCCACCAGTAAAACGGGGAATTCACCCCTCCACTTT. This encodes CATSKTGNSPLHF.

The CDR3 spells CAWGIQGNSGYTF. CDR3 DNA: TGTGCCTGGGGGATCCAGGGGAATAGTGGCTACACCTTC. The J gene is TRBJ1-2, the V gene TRBV30, with D tentatively TRBD1 (6 bases). V was trimmed by 5 bases and J by 7 bases, leaving 17 bases between them. Germline lookup yields CDR1 GTSNPN and CDR2 SVGIG (reference sequence). The CDR3 is 13 amino acids.

V and J are TRBV11-2 and TRBJ2-5; 13 nucleotides align to TRBD2. This CDR3 is 16 amino acids long. V gave up 5 bases and J gave up 1 base; unmatched junction bases: 4. Germline assignment: CDR1 SGHAT and CDR2 FQNNGV. CDR3 sequence reads: CASSAGTSGVQETQYF. As DNA, the CDR3 is TGTGCCAGCAGCGCCGGGACTAGCGGGGTCCAAGAGACCCAGTACTTC.

The chain couples TRBV2 to TRBJ1-5, with D uncertain. Between the trimmed V and J ends, which lost 3 bases and 0 bases, there was a span of 9 bases. The CDR3 extends over 15 amino acids. Looked up from germline, CDR1 is SNHLY and CDR2 is FYNNEI. CDR3 loop: CASSEGGNSNQPQHF. The CDR3 bases are TGTGCCAGCAGTGAGGGAGGCAATAGCAATCAGCCCCAGCATTTT.

This clone was picked up a small number of times. This chain joins TRBV7-3 and TRBJ2-1, with 14 bases aligning to TRBD2. Germline V gene lookup returns CDR1 SGHTA and CDR2 FQGTGA. The CDR3 contains 14 residues. The V and J ends lost 5 bases and 10 bases, in that order; junction bases with no gene match: 4. The CDR3 is CASSPGTSGGEQFF. CDR3 in DNA: TGTGCCAGCAGCCCCGGGACTAGCGGGGGAGAGCAGTTCTTC.

This chain joins TRBV27 and TRBJ1-6; 9 bases match TRBD1. The CDR3 extends over 14 amino acids. Germline trimming cut 5 bases from V and 10 bases from J; bases unmatched to any gene: 6. In germline, CDR1 is MNHEY, CDR2 SMNVEV (reference sequence). CDR3 DNA: TGTGCCAGCAGTATTGGGACAGGGCGGTCACCCCTCCACTTT. Translated, it gives CASSIGTGRSPLHF.

The V gene is TRBV7-2, the J gene TRBJ1-2; TRBD1 might be the D (6 bases). Germline CDR1 is SGHTA and CDR2 is FQGNSA. Trimming took 4 bases from V and 8 from J, leaving 20 bases between them. The CDR3 sequence is 15 residues long. This CDR3 reads CASSSAPPTGSGYTF. The CDR3 DNA is TGTGCCAGCAGCTCAGCACCCCCCACAGGGTCCGGCTACACCTTC.

The gene calls are TRBV11-2 and TRBJ2-2, with D perhaps matching TRBD2 (6 bases). Per the germline V gene, CDR1 is SGHAT and CDR2 is FQNNGV. The CDR3 loop spans 17 amino acids. Trimming removed 5 bases from V and 8 bases from J, with 24 bases in between. The CDR3 DNA reads as TGTGCCAGCAGCCCTTCGCAATGGCGGGGCAGGGCGGGGGAGCTGTTTTTT. Amino acids: CASSPSQWRGRAGELFF.

Only a few counts were recorded for this clone. V gene TRBV6-5 combines with J gene TRBJ1-2, with D perhaps matching TRBD1 (6 bases). Germline V gene sequence: CDR1 MNHEY, CDR2 SVGAGI. Trimming stripped 5 bases from V and 7 bases from J, with 20 bases between. The CDR3 is 15 residues long. The chain's CDR3 is CASSTGGRGRSGYTF. DNA of the CDR3: TGTGCCAGCAGTACGGGAGGCAGGGGTAGAAGTGGCTACACCTTC.

This chain joins TRBV2 and TRBJ1-6; TRBD1 is a possible D gene (5 bases). The V end lost 7 bases, the J end lost 9 bases, and 19 bases lay between the germline ends. CDR1 and CDR2 from the germline V gene are SNHLY and FYNNEI. The CDR3 extends over 15 amino acids. CDR3: CASKEGDFGFSPLHF. Here the CDR3 DNA reads TGTGCCAGCAAGGAAGGGGACTTTGGTTTTTCACCCCTCCACTTT. The full variable domain, rest sourced from reference TRBV2 and TRBJ1-6, is EPEVTQTPSHQVTQMGQEVILRCVPISNHLYFYWYRQILGQKVEFLVSFYNNEISEKSEIFDDQFSVERPDGSNFTLKIRSTKLEDSAMYFCASKEGDFGFSPLHFGNGTRLTVT.

The chain combines TRBV2 with TRBJ2-1, with D hard to call. Per germline, CDR1 SNHLY and CDR2 FYNNEI. This CDR3 region has 11 residues. Deletions cut 7 bases from V and 4 bases from J, with 5 bases between. The CDR3 nucleotides are TGTGCCAGCACAGGATACAATGAGCAGTTCTTC. Its protein product is CASTGYNEQFF.

The chain joins TRBV3-1 (or the pseudogene TRBV3-2) to TRBJ1-1; possible D gene TRBD1, 5 bases. Trimming stripped 4 bases from V and 9 bases from J, with 18 bases between. The CDR3 loop spans 14 amino acids. CDR1 and CDR2 from the germline V gene are LGHDT and YNNKEL (reference sequence). The CDR3 loop reads CASSPSLGVIKAFF. For the CDR3, the DNA is TGTGCCAGCAGCCCTTCCCTAGGGGTCATCAAAGCTTTCTTT.

The chain links TRBV13 to TRBJ1-4; 12 positions match TRBD1. Trimming took 3 bases from V and 7 from J; bases not matched to a gene: 3. CDR3 length: 15 residues. The germline gives CDR1 PRHDT, CDR2 FYEKMQ (reference sequence). The CDR3 loop is CASSFGTGGGEKLFF. CDR3 nucleotides: TGTGCCAGCAGCTTCGGGACAGGGGGCGGTGAAAAACTGTTTTTT.

The gene calls are TRBV18 and TRBJ2-2; TRBD2 is a possible D gene (7 bases). The germline gives CDR1 KGHSH, CDR2 LQKENI. V was clipped by 1 base and J by 2 bases, with 14 bases between them. The CDR3 runs to 17 residues. The CDR3 DNA sequence: TGTGCCAGCTCACCACGGACGGGGGGCCAAAACACCGGGGAGCTGTTTTTT. It codes for CASSPRTGGQNTGELFF.

The chain links TRBV9 to TRBJ2-1; 11 positions agree with TRBD2. The CDR3 runs to 15 residues. V was clipped by 2 bases and J by 4 bases; unmatched bases: 2. Per germline, CDR1 SGDLS and CDR2 YYNGEE. The CDR3 nucleotides read TGTGCCAGCAGCGTTAGCGGGGGGGGATACAATGAGCAGTTCTTC. This gives the protein CASSVSGGGYNEQFF.

The chain has TRBV5-4 and TRBJ2-6; D may be TRBD1 (5 bases). The length of the CDR3 is 15 residues. Deletions cut 4 bases from V and 0 bases from J, with 8 bases between. Germline V gene sequence: CDR1 SGHNT, CDR2 YYREEE (reference sequence). The CDR3 loop reads CASSMGPSGANVLTF. CDR3 in DNA: TGTGCCAGCAGCATGGGGCCCTCTGGGGCCAACGTCCTGACTTTC.

V is TRBV6-2 or TRBV6-3 and J is TRBJ2-4; possibly TRBD2 for D (6 bases). V shed 4 bases and J shed 0 bases, with 19 bases lying between them. This CDR3 has 18 amino acids. The germline V gene has CDR1 MNHEY and CDR2 SVGEGT. The CDR3 DNA reads as TGTGCCAGCAGTTCCGAAGCCACGGGCGGGGTAGCCAAAAACATTCAGTACTTC. Its translation is CASSSEATGGVAKNIQYF.

This rearrangement joins TRBV7-3 to TRBJ2-1, with 11 bases fitting TRBD2. The CDR3 length is 18 residues. Germline lookup yields CDR1 SGHTA and CDR2 FQGTGA. V shed 5 bases and J 9 bases; nucleotides not matched to a gene: 18. DNA of the CDR3: TGTGCCAGCAGCCCCACTCACCGACTAGCGGGGTCAAACGGTGAGCAGTTCTTC. Translating gives CASSPTHRLAGSNGEQFF.

In the case of this clone: The same CDR3 arises from other DNA sequences in this sample as well. V gene TRBV19 combines with J gene TRBJ1-5; no firm D call. CDR3 length: 12 residues. Germline assignment: CDR1 LNHDA and CDR2 SQIVND (reference sequence). Trimming shortened V by 5 bases and J by 7 bases, and 9 bases separated the two germline ends. CDR3 in DNA: TGTGCCAGTAGTGACCGCGGCCAGCCCCAGCATTTT. Protein: CASSDRGQPQHF.